This is a list of T cell receptor beta chains from one sample in a study of regulatory and conventional T cells in RAG deficiency. Repertoires were generated with immunoSEQ multiplex PCR, while TCRdb's copy carries only in-frame clones and drops some. The repertoire has about 9,400 clones, roughly nine tenths of them found once; the top ten carry 1.3%. Separately, the same data were catalogued under a study of regulatory T cells.

Sequencing input: Tregs sorted from blood. Receptors originate from a human donor in good health. The CDR3 runs from the conserved cysteine through the conserved F or W. A D gene is named only where the DNA matches it firmly. Some rows have no size entry. The others give once, few or many, or a class for an expanded clone.

clone_size j_call cdr3_length v_call d_call cdr3_nt cdr3_aa
- TRBJ1-2 14 TRBV27 TRBD1 TGTGCCAGCAGTTTATCGGCAGGGGGCTATGGCTACACCTTC CASSLSAGGYGYTF
once TRBJ2-2 14 TRBV2 TRBD1 TGTGCCAGCGGACAGGGGCTAAACACCGGGGAGCTGTTTTTT CASGQGLNTGELFF
- TRBJ1-4 15 TRBV27 - TGTGCCAGCAGCCAAGGGCAGGCGACTAATGAAAAACTGTTTTTT CASSQGQATNEKLFF
- TRBJ2-2 16 TRBV19 - TGTGCCAGTAGTCGAGGAGCGGGTGGGTACACCGGGGAGCTGTTTTTT CASSRGAGGYTGELFF
- TRBJ1-5 16 TRBV6-1 - TGTGCCAGCAGTGAAGCGCGGCAGGGGACATATCAGCCCCAGCATTTT CASSEARQGTYQPQHF
- TRBJ2-1 15 TRBV5-4 TRBD2 TGTGCCAGCAGCTCAGAGCGGGGACCCTACAATGAGCAGTTCTTC CASSSERGPYNEQFF
- TRBJ1-2 13 TRBV6-5 TRBD1 TGTGCCAGCAGTTTGACAGGGGGCTATGGCTACACCTTC CASSLTGGYGYTF
- TRBJ2-1 17 TRBV4-2 - TGTGCCAGCAGCCAAGAGAGGGGACTAGGGGGCCACAATGAGCAGTTCTTC CASSQERGLGGHNEQFF
- TRBJ1-1 12 TRBV29-1 TRBD1 TGCAGCGGAAAGGGACAGGGAACTGAAGCTTTCTTT CSGKGQGTEAFF
- TRBJ1-2 14 TRBV19 - TGTGCCAGTAGTATATGGGGTACTAACTATGGCTACACCTTC CASSIWGTNYGYTF